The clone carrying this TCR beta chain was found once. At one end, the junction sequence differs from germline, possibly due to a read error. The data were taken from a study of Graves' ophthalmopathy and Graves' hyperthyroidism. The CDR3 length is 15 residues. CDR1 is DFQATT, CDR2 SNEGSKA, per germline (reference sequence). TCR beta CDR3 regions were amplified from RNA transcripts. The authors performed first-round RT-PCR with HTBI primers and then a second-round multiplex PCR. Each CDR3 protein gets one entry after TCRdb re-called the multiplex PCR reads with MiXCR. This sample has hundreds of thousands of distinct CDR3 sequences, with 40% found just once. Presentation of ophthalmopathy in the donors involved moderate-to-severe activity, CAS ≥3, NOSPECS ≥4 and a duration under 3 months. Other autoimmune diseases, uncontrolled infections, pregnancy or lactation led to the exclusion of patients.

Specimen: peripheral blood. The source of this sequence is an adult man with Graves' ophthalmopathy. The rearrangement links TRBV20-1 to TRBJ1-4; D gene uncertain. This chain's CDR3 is CSARPNGIVVEKLLF. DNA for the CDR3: TGCAGTGCCCGCCCTAACGGAATAGTGGTAGAAAAACTGCTTTTT.